The T cell receptor (beta chain) under discussion was sequenced for a study of shared clonotypes between healthy human individuals. Study findings and constraints: For naive CD4 cells, around 5% of clonotypes were shared across a few donors. It was expected that sequencing depth would affect clonotype sharing among donors.

Repertoires were generated with immunoSEQ multiplex PCR, while TCRdb's copy carries only in-frame clones and drops some. The sample records about 1,900,000 clones, just under 95% being singletons. CD8 cells classed as naive were CD45RO-negative and positively selected for CCR7, excluding terminally differentiated effector memory CD45RA+ cells. Of note for this clone: Antigen: not known. This specimen includes other DNA sequences encoding the same CDR3.

This receptor was taken from a man between 18 and 29 years old in good health. Specimen: naive CD8+ T cells sorted from blood.

The CDR3 DNA sequence: TGTGCCAGCAGTTTATCGAGCGGGTCTTCCTACAATGAGCAGTTCTTC. Translation: CASSLSSGSSYNEQFF. The gene calls are TRBV27 and TRBJ2-1; TRBD2 might be the D (6 bases). The CDR3 runs 16 residues. V was clipped by 0 bases and J by 1 base, with 10 bases between them. The V gene's germline CDR1 is MNHEY and CDR2 SMNVEV (reference sequence).